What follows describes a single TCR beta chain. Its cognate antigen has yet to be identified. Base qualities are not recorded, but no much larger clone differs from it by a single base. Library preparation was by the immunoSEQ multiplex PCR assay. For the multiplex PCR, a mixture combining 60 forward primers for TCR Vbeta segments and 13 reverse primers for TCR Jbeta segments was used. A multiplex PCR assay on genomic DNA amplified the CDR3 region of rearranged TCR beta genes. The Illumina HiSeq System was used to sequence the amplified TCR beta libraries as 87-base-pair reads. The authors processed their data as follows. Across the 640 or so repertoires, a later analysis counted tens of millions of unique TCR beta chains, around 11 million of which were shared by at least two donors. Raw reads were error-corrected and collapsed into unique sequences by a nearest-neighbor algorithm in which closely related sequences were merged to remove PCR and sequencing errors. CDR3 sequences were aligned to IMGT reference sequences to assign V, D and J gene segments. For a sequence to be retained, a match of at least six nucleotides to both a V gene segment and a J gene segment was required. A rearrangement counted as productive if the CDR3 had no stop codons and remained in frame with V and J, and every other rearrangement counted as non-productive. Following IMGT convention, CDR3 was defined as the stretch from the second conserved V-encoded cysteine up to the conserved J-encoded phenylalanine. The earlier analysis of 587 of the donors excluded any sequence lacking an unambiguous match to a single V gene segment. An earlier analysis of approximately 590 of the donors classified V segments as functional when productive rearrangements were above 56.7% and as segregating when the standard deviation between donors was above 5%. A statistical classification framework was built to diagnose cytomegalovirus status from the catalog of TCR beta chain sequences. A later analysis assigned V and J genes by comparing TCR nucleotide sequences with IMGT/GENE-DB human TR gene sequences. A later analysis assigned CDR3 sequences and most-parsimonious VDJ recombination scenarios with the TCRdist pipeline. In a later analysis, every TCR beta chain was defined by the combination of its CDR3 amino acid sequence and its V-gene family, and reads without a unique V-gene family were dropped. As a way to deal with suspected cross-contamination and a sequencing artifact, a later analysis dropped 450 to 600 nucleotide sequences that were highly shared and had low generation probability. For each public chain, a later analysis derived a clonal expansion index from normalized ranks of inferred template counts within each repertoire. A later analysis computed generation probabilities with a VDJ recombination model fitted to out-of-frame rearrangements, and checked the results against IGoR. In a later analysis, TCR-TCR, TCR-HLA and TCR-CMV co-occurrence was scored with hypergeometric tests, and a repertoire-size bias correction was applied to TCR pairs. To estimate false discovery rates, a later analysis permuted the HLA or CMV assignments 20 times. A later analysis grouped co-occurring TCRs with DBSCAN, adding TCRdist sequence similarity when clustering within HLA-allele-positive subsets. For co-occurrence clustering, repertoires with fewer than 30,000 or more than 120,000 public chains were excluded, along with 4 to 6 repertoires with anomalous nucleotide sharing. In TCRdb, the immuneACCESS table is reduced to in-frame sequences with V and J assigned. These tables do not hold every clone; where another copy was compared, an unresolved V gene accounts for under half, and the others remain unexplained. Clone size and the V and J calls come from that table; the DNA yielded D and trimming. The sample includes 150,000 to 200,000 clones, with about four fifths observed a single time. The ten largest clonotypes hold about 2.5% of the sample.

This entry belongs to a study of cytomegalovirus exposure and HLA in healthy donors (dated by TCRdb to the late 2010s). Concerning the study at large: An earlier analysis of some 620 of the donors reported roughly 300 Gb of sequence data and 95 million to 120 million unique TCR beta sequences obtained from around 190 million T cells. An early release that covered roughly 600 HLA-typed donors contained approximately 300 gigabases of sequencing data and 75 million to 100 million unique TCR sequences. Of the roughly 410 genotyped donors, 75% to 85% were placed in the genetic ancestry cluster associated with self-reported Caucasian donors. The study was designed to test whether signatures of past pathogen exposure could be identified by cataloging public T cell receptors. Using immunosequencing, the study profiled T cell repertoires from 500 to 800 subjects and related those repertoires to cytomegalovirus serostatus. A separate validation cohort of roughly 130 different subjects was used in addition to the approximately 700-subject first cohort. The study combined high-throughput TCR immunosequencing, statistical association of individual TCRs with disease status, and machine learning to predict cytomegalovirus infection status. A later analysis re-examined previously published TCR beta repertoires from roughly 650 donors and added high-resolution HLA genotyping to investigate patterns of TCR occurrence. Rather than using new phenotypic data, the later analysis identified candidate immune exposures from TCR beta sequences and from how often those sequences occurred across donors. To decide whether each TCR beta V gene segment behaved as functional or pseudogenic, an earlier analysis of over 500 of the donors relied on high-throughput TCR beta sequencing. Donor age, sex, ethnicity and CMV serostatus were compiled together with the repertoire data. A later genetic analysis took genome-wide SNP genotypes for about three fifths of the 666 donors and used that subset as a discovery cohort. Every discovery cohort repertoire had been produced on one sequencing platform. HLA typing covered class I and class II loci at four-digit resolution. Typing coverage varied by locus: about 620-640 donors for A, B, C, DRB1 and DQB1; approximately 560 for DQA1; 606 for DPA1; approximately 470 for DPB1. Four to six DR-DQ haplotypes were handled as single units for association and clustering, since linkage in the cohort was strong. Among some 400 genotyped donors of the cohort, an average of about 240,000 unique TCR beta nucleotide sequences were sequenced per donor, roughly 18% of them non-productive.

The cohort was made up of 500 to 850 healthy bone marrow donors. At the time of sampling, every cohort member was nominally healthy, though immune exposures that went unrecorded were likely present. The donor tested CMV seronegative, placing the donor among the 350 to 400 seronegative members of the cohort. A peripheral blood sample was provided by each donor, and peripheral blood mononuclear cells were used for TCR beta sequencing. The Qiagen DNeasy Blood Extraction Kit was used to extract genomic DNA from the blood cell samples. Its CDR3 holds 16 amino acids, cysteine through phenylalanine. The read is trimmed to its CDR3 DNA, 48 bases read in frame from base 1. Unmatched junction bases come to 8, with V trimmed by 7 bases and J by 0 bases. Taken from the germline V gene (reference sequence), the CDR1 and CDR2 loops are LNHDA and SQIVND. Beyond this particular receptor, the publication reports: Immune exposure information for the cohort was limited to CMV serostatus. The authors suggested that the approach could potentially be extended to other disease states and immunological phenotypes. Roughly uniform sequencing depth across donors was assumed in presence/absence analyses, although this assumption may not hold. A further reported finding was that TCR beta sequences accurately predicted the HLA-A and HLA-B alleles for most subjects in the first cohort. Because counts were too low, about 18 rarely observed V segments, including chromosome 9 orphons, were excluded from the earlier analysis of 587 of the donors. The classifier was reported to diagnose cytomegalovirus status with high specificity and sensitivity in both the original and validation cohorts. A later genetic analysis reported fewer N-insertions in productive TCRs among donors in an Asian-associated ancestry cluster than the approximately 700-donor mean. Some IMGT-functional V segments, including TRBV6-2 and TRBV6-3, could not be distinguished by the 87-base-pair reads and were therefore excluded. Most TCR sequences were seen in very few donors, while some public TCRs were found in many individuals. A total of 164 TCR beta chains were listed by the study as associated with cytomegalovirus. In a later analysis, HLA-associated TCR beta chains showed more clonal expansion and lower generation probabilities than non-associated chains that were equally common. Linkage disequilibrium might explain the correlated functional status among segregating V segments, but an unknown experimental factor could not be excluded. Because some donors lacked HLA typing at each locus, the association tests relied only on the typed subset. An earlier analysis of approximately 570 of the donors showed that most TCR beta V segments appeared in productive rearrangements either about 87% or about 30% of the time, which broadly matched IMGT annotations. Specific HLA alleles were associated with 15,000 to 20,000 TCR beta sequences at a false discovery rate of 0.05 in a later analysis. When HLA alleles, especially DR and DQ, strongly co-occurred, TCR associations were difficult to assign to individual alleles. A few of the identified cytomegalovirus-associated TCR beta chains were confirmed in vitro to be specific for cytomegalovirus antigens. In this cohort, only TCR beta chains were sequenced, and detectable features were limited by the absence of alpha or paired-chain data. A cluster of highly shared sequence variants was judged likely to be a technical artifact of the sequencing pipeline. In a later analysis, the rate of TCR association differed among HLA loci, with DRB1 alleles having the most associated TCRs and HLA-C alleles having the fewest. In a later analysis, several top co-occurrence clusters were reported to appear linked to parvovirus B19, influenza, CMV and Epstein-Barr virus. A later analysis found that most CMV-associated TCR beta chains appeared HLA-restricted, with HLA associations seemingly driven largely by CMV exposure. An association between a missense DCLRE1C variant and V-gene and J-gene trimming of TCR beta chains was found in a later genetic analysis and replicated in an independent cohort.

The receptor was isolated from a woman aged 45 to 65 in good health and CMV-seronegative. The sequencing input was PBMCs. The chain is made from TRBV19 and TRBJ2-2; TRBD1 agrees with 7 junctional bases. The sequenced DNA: TGTGCCAGTATAGGGGGCGTGGGCCCGAACACCGGGGAGCTGTTTTTT. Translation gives CASIGGVGPNTGELFF.